This passage covers 12 T cell receptor beta chains from one sample sequenced in a study of technical replicates of blood from several donors. TCRdb's table, derived via immunoSEQ multiplex PCR, lists solely in-frame clones and lacks some. The data contain tens of thousands of clones, around 88% of them singletons. Sequencing was performed on PBMCs. The receptors were gathered from a human donor in good health. Some clones in this sample may be carry-over from other donors' samples.

The V and J genes are TRBV2 and TRBJ2-1; TRBD1 agrees at 11 bases. The CDR3 totals 16 residues. CDR1 is SNHLY, CDR2 FYNNEI, per germline. V shed 6 bases and J 7 bases; nucleotides not matched to a gene: 11. DNA for the CDR3: TGTGCCAGCAGGAGACCCGGGACAGGGGGGGGGAATGAGCAGTTCTTC. This codes for CASRRPGTGGGNEQFF.

Here the CDR3 reads CASIQGTMNTEAFF. For the CDR3, the DNA is TGTGCCAGCATTCAGGGCACAATGAACACTGAAGCTTTCTTT. This rearrangement joins TRBV2 to TRBJ1-1; tentatively, D is TRBD1 (5 bases). Per the germline V gene, CDR1 is SNHLY and CDR2 is FYNNEI. The CDR3 sequence is 14 residues long. Trimming pared 7 bases from V and 0 bases from J, leaving 12 bases between.

This chain uses TRBV4-1 with TRBJ2-5; D is perhaps TRBD2 (5 bases). Trimming took 0 bases from V and 5 from J, leaving 13 bases between them. Germline V CDR1 and CDR2: MGHRA, YSYEKL. The CDR3 is 15 residues long. The CDR3: CASSQDDTGWETQYF. The CDR3 DNA reads as TGCGCCAGCAGCCAAGATGATACGGGGTGGGAGACCCAGTACTTC.

This clone was recorded a few times. The J gene is TRBJ2-7, the V gene TRBV6-1; TRBD2 matches at 10 bases. The CDR3 spans 15 residues. Germline V CDR1 and CDR2: MNHNS, SASEGT. V was clipped by 1 base and J by 3 bases; unmatched bases: 3. The CDR3 reads CASSEGTSGIYEQYF. The CDR3 DNA sequence: TGTGCCAGCAGTGAAGGGACTAGCGGTATCTACGAGCAGTACTTC.

A single count supports this clone. The chain recombines TRBV7-3 with TRBJ2-7; TRBD2 agrees at 9 bases. Germline values: CDR1 SGHTA, CDR2 FQGTGA. This CDR3 is 13 amino acids long. After removal of 8 bases from V and 4 bases from J, the junction contained 6 bases not matched to a gene. The CDR3 sequence is CASGVSGGYEQYF. CDR3 in DNA: TGTGCCAGCGGCGTTAGCGGGGGTTACGAGCAGTACTTC.

V gene TRBV25-1 combines with J gene TRBJ2-7; D is unresolved. V lost 1 base to trimming and J lost 3 bases, with 7 bases between them. Germline V gives CDR1 MGHDK, CDR2 SYGVNS. The CDR3 has 13 amino acids. CDR3 nucleotides: TGTGCCAGCAGTGAATTGGCATTCTACGAGCAGTACTTC. This translates into CASSELAFYEQYF.

The chain is built from TRBV18 and TRBJ1-1; 9 bases are shared with TRBD1. The CDR3 covers 13 residues. The V segment lost 5 bases and the J segment 11 bases; nucleotides outside the gene matches: 9. Per the germline V gene, CDR1 is KGHSH and CDR2 is LQKENI. The CDR3 sequence is CASSRDRGETAFF. CDR3 DNA sequence: TGTGCCAGCTCAAGAGACAGGGGGGAAACGGCTTTCTTT.

This clone was detected once. The rearrangement joins TRBV18 to TRBJ2-1; D remains ambiguous. The CDR3 has 15 amino acids. With 2 bases removed from V and 7 bases from J, the gap between germline ends came to 15 bases. Germline V lookup: CDR1 KGHSH, CDR2 LQKENI. The CDR3 is CASSPSMGFSNEQFF. The CDR3, as DNA: TGTGCCAGCTCACCATCGATGGGCTTCTCGAATGAGCAGTTCTTC.

The chain employs TRBV19 and TRBJ2-3, with TRBD1 identical over 9 bases. V shed 9 bases, J shed 1 base, and the junction held 8 bases outside the gene matches. There are 15 residues in the CDR3. Germline values: CDR1 LNHDA, CDR2 SQIVND (reference sequence). The CDR3 DNA reads TGTGCCAGCCGGGACAGGGTCCGGGGCACAGATACGCAGTATTTT. Protein sequence: CASRDRVRGTDTQYF.

The J gene is TRBJ2-1, the V gene TRBV4-3; D is unclear. The ends were cut back, 1 base at V and 7 bases at J, with 11 bases in the middle. Per the germline V gene, CDR1 is LGHNA and CDR2 is YSLEER. The CDR3 spans 14 residues. This CDR3 reads CASSQVLSENEQFF. In DNA, the CDR3 is TGCGCCAGCAGCCAAGTGTTGAGTGAGAATGAGCAGTTCTTC.

The V gene is TRBV2, the J gene TRBJ2-2; 9 bases fit TRBD2. The trim removed 4 bases at V and 1 base at J, leaving 7 bases unmatched. Germline CDR1 SNHLY, CDR2 FYNNEI. This CDR3 is built from 17 residues. This CDR3 is CASSGGLAGGNTGELFF. DNA of the CDR3: TGTGCCAGCAGTGGGGGACTAGCAGGGGGGAACACCGGGGAGCTGTTTTTT.

This clone showed up just once. The V and J genes are TRBV5-1 and TRBJ2-7; D is possibly TRBD1 (6 bases). Trimming shortened V by 1 base and J by 3 bases, and 14 bases separated the two germline ends. The CDR3 spans 15 residues. The V gene's germline CDR1 is SGHRS and CDR2 YFSETQ. The DNA of the CDR3 is TGCGCCAGCAGCTTGCTTGCAGGGGCGGGCTACGAGCAGTACTTC. Amino acid sequence: CASSLLAGAGYEQYF.